Listed here are 5 T cell receptor beta chains from one sample, sequenced in a study of T-cell memory formation after mild COVID-19. TCRdb fed the 5' RACE reads into MiXCR, producing one record per CDR3 protein. This table holds just over 400,000 distinct CDR3 sequences, roughly a quarter found once. The sample comprised PBMCs or a T cell subset sorted from them (not recorded which). All receptors come from an adult woman who had mild COVID-19 (a few samples of this study predate the infection). Cell type and time point are not known.

The chain recombines TRBV7-9 with TRBJ1-1; D remains ambiguous. This CDR3 has 14 residues. V was trimmed by 3 bases and J by 3 bases, leaving 11 bases between them. Germline V gene lookup returns CDR1 SEHNR and CDR2 FQNEAQ (reference sequence). As DNA, the CDR3 is TGTGCCAGCAGCTTCAGTTGGAGAGACACTGAAGCTTTCTTT. Protein sequence: CASSFSWRDTEAFF.

The table lists this clonotype with many counts. The chain combines TRBV5-1 with TRBJ2-1, with 8 bases fitting TRBD2. Trimming cost V 4 bases and J 7 bases; bases outside gene matches: 7. Germline V CDR1 and CDR2: SGHRS, YFSETQ. This CDR3 is built from 14 residues. Written as DNA, the CDR3 is TGCGCCAGCAGCCAGGGACTAGGGTTAAATGAGCAGTTCTTC. As protein: CASSQGLGLNEQFF.

On this clonotype itself: One end of the junction fails to match germline, which may point to a read error. J is TRBJ1-1 and V is TRBV7-7; D not resolved. CDR3 size: 17 residues. The germline V gene encodes CDR1 SSHAT and CDR2 FNYEAQ (reference sequence). CDR3: CASSPTGRNELNTEAFF. CDR3 DNA: TGTGCTAGCAGCCCAACCGGACGGAACGAATTGAACACTGAAGCTTTCTTT.

This clonotype came up many times. The rearrangement joins TRBV5-1 to TRBJ2-3, with D possibly matching TRBD1 (5 bases). Germline V lookup: CDR1 SGHRS, CDR2 YFSETQ. V was pared by 4 bases and J by 0 bases, with 12 bases between. The CDR3 has 15 residues. The chain's CDR3 is CASSTGQVSTDTQYF. CDR3 nucleotides: TGCGCCAGCAGCACCGGACAAGTAAGCACAGATACGCAGTATTTT.

This chain joins TRBV29-1 and TRBJ2-7; the match to TRBD2 covers 13 bases. V gave up 1 base and J gave up 5 bases; unmatched junction bases: 11. This CDR3 comprises 17 residues. The germline V gene has CDR1 SQVTM and CDR2 ANQGSEA. The CDR3 reads CSVEGEKTSGGDHEQYF. In DNA form, the CDR3 reads TGCAGCGTTGAAGGAGAAAAAACTAGCGGGGGGGACCACGAGCAGTACTTC.